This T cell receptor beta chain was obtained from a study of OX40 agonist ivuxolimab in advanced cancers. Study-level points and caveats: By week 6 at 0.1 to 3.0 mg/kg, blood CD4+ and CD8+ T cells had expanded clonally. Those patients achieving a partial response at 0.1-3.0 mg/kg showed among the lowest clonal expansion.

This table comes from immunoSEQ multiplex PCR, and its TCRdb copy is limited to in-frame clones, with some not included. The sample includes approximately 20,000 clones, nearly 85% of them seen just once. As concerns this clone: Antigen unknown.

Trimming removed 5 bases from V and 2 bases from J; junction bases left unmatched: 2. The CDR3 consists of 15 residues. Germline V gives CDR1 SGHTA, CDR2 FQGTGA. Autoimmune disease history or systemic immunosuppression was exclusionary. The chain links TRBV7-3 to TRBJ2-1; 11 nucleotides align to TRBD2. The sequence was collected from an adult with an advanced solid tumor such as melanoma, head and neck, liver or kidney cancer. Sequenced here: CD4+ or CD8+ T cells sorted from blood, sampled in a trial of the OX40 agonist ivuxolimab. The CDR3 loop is CASSLSGGAYNEQFF. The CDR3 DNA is TGTGCCAGCAGCCTTAGCGGGGGGGCCTACAATGAGCAGTTCTTC.